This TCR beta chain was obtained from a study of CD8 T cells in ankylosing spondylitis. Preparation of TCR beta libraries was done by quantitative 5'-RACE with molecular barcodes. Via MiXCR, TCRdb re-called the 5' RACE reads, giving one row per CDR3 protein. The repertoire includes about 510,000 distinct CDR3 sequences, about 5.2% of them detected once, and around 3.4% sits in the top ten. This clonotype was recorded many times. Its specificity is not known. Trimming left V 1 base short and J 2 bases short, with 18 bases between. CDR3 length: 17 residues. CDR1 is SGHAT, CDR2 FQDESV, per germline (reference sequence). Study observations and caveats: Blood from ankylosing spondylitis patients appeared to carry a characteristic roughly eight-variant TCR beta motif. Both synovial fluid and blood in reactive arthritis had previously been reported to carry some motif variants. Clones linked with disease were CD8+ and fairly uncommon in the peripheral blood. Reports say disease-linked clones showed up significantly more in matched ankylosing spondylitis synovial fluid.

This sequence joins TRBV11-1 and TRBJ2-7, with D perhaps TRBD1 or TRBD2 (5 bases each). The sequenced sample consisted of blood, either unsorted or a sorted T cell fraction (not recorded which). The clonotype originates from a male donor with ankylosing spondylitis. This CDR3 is CASSLGRWGPRAYEQYF. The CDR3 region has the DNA TGTGCCAGCAGCTTAGGGCGGTGGGGACCTCGGGCCTACGAGCAGTACTTC.